This T cell receptor (beta chain) came from a study of cytomegalovirus exposure and HLA in healthy donors (dated by TCRdb to 2016 to 2017). Regarding the complete study: According to an earlier analysis of a few hundred of the donors, about 170 million T cells yielded roughly 110 million unique TCR beta sequences and around 300 Gb of sequence data. An early release that covered roughly 600 HLA-typed donors contained approximately 300 gigabases of sequencing data and around 85 million unique TCR sequences. Of the approximately 400 genotyped donors, 65% to 90% fell in the genetic ancestry cluster associated with self-reported Caucasian donors. The study aimed to test whether cataloging public T cell receptors could reveal signatures of past pathogen exposure. The T cell repertoires of around 730 subjects were profiled by immunosequencing and related to cytomegalovirus serostatus. Along with the roughly 700-subject first cohort, a separate validation cohort of over a hundred different subjects was used. To predict cytomegalovirus infection status, the study brought together high-throughput TCR immunosequencing, statistical association of individual TCRs with disease status, and machine learning. In a later analysis, previously published TCR beta repertoires from 550 to 700 donors were re-analyzed and high-resolution HLA genotyping was added so that TCR occurrence patterns could be studied. Rather than drawing on any new phenotypic data, the later analysis identified candidate immune exposures from TCR beta sequences and the way those sequences occurred across donors. In an earlier analysis of roughly 600 of the donors, high-throughput TCR beta sequencing was used to judge whether each TCR beta V gene segment behaved as functional or pseudogenic. Donor age, sex, ethnicity and CMV serostatus were compiled alongside the repertoire data. A later genetic analysis took genome-wide SNP genotypes for about 55% of the 666 donors and used that subset as a discovery cohort. Every repertoire in the discovery cohort had been generated on one and the same sequencing platform. HLA typing included class I and class II loci at four-digit resolution. Typing coverage varied by locus: 629-630 donors for A, B, C, DRB1 and DQB1; roughly 510 for DQA1; 606 for DPA1; about 450 for DPB1. Four to six DR-DQ haplotypes were handled as single units for association and clustering, since linkage in the cohort was strong. Across some 400 genotyped donors of the cohort, an average of about 200,000 unique TCR beta nucleotide sequences per donor were sequenced, and 15% to 20% of those sequences were non-productive. General findings and caveats noted by the study authors: The cohort was sequenced for TCR beta chains only, and without alpha or paired-chain data the features that could be detected were limited. Strong co-occurrence of HLA alleles, especially DR and DQ, made assigning TCR associations to individual alleles difficult. An earlier analysis of some 590 of the donors showed that most TCR beta V segments appeared in productive rearrangements either about 87% or about 30% of the time, which broadly matched IMGT annotations. A few of the identified cytomegalovirus-associated TCR beta chains were confirmed in vitro to be specific for cytomegalovirus antigens. Because the 87-base-pair reads could not distinguish some IMGT-functional V segments, including TRBV6-2 and TRBV6-3, those segments were excluded. For the cohort, immune exposure information was limited to CMV serostatus. At a false discovery rate of 0.05, a later analysis linked 16,951 TCR beta sequences to specific HLA alleles. Compared with the approximately 670-donor mean, donors in an Asian-associated ancestry cluster had fewer N-insertions in productive TCRs, according to a later genetic analysis. A further reported finding was that TCR beta sequences accurately predicted the HLA-A and HLA-B alleles for most subjects in the first cohort. A later analysis reported that several top co-occurrence clusters appeared linked to parvovirus B19, influenza, CMV and Epstein-Barr virus. Linkage disequilibrium might explain the correlated functional status among segregating V segments, but an unknown experimental factor could not be ruled out. Most TCR sequences were observed very rarely across donors, whereas some public TCRs were present in many individuals. A later analysis found that TCR association rates varied across HLA loci, with DRB1 alleles showing the most associated TCRs and HLA-C alleles the fewest. Some 16 rarely observed V segments, including chromosome 9 orphons, were excluded from the earlier analysis of about 500 of the donors because counts were too low. It was suggested by the authors that the approach could potentially be generalized to other disease states and immunological phenotypes. The presence/absence analyses assumed that sequencing depth was roughly uniform across donors, and that assumption may not be true. HLA typing was unavailable for some donors at each locus, so association tests used only the typed subset. In a later genetic analysis, a missense DCLRE1C variant was associated with V-gene and J-gene trimming of TCR beta chains, and the association was replicated in an independent cohort. A later analysis found that HLA-associated TCR beta chains were more clonally expanded and had lower generation probabilities than equally common non-associated chains. A group of highly shared sequence variants was considered likely to be a technical artifact of the sequencing pipeline. According to a later analysis, most CMV-associated TCR beta chains appeared to be HLA-restricted, and the HLA associations seemed to be driven largely by CMV exposure. The study listed around 160 TCR beta chains as associated with cytomegalovirus. In both the original and validation cohorts, the classifier was reported to diagnose cytomegalovirus status with high specificity and sensitivity.

The CDR1 and CDR2 encoded by the germline V gene are MNHEY and SVGAGI. V and J are trimmed by 6 bases and 4 bases, and the gene matches miss 3 bases of the junction. The CDR3 runs 14 amino acids, cysteine and phenylalanine included. Just CDR3 DNA is preserved here, 42 bases in frame from base 1. Library construction relied on the immunoSEQ multiplex PCR assay. For the multiplex PCR, a mixture combining 60 forward primers for TCR Vbeta segments and 13 reverse primers for TCR Jbeta segments was used. A multiplex PCR assay on genomic DNA amplified the CDR3 region of rearranged TCR beta genes. On the Illumina HiSeq System, the amplified TCR beta libraries were sequenced as 87-base-pair reads. Turning to the authors' computational methods: Across the 500 to 750 repertoires, a later analysis counted about 81 million unique TCR beta chains, around 11 million of which were shared by at least two donors. Raw reads were error-corrected and collapsed into unique sequences with a nearest-neighbor algorithm that merged closely related sequences to remove PCR and sequencing errors. V, D and J gene segments were assigned by aligning CDR3 sequences to IMGT reference sequences. For a sequence to be retained, at least a six-nucleotide match to both a V gene segment and a J gene segment was required. A rearrangement counted as productive if the CDR3 had no stop codons and remained in frame with V and J, and every other rearrangement counted as non-productive. CDR3 was defined by IMGT convention, running from the second conserved V-encoded cysteine to the conserved J-encoded phenylalanine. The earlier analysis of about 640 of the donors excluded any sequence lacking an unambiguous match to a single V gene segment. An earlier analysis of 587 of the donors called V segments functional above 56.7% productive rearrangements and segregating when the between-donor standard deviation exceeded 5%. A statistical classification framework was built for diagnosing cytomegalovirus status from the catalog of TCR beta chain sequences. V and J gene assignment, in a later analysis, came from comparing TCR nucleotide sequences with IMGT/GENE-DB human TR gene sequences. In a later analysis, CDR3 sequences and most-parsimonious VDJ recombination scenarios were assigned using the TCRdist pipeline. A later analysis defined each TCR beta chain by its CDR3 amino acid sequence plus V-gene family, and excluded reads lacking a unique V-gene family. In a later analysis, 500 to 650 highly shared, low-generation-probability nucleotide sequences were removed to address suspected cross-contamination and a sequencing artifact. In a later analysis, a clonal expansion index was calculated for each public chain from normalized within-repertoire ranks of inferred template counts. A later analysis computed generation probabilities with a VDJ recombination model fitted to out-of-frame rearrangements, and checked the results against IGoR. In a later analysis, TCR-TCR, TCR-HLA and TCR-CMV co-occurrence was scored with hypergeometric tests, and a repertoire-size bias correction was applied to TCR pairs. False discovery rates were estimated in a later analysis by permuting HLA or CMV assignments 20 times. In a later analysis, co-occurring TCRs were grouped using DBSCAN, and TCRdist sequence similarity was added for clustering within HLA-allele-positive subsets. Co-occurrence clustering excluded repertoires with fewer than 30,000 or more than 120,000 public chains, plus five with anomalous nucleotide sharing. As stored in TCRdb, this immuneACCESS dataset retains in-frame rearrangements with V and J assigned. A fraction of the clones does not appear; measured against another copy, unresolved V genes explain less than half of the discrepancy, and the remainder lacks a known reason. From that table come the V and J calls and clone size; the DNA was used to work out D and trimming. This sample's table has entries for 96,000 or so clones. 3% to 4% of the sample is in the top ten clones.

The cohort was made up of about 670 healthy bone marrow donors. Cohort members were all nominally healthy when sampled, although unrecorded immune exposures were likely present. The donor tested CMV seronegative and was one of the 352 seronegative cohort members. A peripheral blood sample was collected from each donor, and TCR beta sequencing was performed on peripheral blood mononuclear cells. Genomic DNA was extracted from the blood cell samples with the Qiagen DNeasy Blood Extraction Kit. Concerning this clone: Its antigen is unknown.

Material: PBMCs. This sequence uses TRBV6-5 and TRBJ1-5, with 10 bases aligning to TRBD1. The clonotype comes from a woman in her twenties or thirties in good health and CMV-seronegative. The DNA sequence is given as TGTGCCAGCAGCGACAGGGGGCGGAATCAGCCCCAGCATTTT. Translated, this gives CASSDRGRNQPQHF.